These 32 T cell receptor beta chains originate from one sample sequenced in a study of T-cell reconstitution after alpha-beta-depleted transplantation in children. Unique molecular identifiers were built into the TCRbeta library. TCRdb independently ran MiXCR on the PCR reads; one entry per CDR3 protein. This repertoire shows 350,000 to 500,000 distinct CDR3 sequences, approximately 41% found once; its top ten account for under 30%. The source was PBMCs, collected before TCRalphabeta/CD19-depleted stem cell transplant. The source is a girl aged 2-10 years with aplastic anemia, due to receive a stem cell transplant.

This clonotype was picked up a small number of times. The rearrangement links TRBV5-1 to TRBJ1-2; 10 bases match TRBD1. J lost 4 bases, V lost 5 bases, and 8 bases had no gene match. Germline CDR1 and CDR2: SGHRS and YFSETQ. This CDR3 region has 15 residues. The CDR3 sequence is CASREPDRGGYGYTF. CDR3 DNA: TGCGCCAGCAGAGAACCGGACAGGGGGGGCTATGGCTACACCTTC.

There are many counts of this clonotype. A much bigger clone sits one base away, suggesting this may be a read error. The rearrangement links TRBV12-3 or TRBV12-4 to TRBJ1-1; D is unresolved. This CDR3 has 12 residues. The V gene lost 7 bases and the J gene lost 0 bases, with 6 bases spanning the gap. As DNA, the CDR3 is TGTGCCAGCAAGATCATGAACACTGAAGCTTTCTTT. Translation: CASKIMNTEAFF.

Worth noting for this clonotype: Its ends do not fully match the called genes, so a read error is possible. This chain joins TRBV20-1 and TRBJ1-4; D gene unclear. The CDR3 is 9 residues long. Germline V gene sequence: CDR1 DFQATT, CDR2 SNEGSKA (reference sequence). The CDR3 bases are TGCAGTGCTAGAGATTCGCAACTGTTT. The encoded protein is CSARDSQLF.

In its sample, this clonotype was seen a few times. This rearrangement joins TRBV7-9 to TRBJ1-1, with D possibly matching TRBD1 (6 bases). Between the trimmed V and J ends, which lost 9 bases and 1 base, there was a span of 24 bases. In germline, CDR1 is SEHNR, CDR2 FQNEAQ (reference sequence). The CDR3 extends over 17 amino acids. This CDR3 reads CASYTWAGARENTEAFF. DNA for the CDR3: TGTGCCAGTTACACGTGGGCAGGGGCGAGAGAGAACACTGAAGCTTTCTTT.

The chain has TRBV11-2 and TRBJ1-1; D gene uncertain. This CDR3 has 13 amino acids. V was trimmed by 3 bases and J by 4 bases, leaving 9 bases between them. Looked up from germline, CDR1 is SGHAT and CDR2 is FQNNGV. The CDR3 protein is CASSFWVATEAFF. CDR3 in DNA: TGTGCCAGCAGCTTCTGGGTAGCCACTGAAGCTTTCTTT.

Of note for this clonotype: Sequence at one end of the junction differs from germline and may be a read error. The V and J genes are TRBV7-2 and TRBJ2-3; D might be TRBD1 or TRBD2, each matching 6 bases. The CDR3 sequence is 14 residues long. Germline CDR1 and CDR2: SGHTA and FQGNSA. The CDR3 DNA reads TGTGCCAGCAGCTTTGGGGGGCGCGCAGATACGCGGTATTTT. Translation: CASSFGGRADTRYF.

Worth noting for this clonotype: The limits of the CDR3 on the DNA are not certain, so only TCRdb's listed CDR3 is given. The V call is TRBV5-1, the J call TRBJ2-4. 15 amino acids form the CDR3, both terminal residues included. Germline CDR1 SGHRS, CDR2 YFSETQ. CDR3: CASSLEKVAGGTQCF.

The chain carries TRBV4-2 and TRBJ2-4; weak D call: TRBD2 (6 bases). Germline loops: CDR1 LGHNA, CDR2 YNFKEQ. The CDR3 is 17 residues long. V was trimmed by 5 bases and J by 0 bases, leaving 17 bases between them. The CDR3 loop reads CASSIDWRGGAKNIQYF. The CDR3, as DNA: TGTGCCAGCAGCATCGATTGGCGGGGCGGAGCCAAAAACATTCAGTACTTC.

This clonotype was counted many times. The CDR3, as DNA: TGCGCCAGCAGTGTAGCCTCAGCGGGAGGGCTTAGGTACAATGAGCAGTTCTTC. The encoded protein is CASSVASAGGLRYNEQFF. The J gene is TRBJ2-1, the V gene TRBV10-1; 10 positions agree with TRBD2. J was trimmed by 4 bases and V by 4 bases; bases with no gene match: 13. The CDR3 contains 18 residues. Germline V gene sequence: CDR1 WNHNN, CDR2 SYGVQD (reference sequence).

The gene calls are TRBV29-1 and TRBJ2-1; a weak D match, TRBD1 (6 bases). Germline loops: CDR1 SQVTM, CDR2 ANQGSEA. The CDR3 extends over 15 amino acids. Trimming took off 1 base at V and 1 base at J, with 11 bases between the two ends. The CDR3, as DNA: TGCAGCGTTGAAGCCAGGGGTAGGTCCTACAATGAGCAGTTCTTC. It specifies CSVEARGRSYNEQFF.

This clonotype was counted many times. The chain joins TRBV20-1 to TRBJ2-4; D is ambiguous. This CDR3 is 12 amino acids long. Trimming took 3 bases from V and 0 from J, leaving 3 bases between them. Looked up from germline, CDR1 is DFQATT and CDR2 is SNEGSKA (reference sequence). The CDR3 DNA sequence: TGCAGTGCTAGTATAGCCAAAAACATTCAGTACTTC. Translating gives CSASIAKNIQYF.

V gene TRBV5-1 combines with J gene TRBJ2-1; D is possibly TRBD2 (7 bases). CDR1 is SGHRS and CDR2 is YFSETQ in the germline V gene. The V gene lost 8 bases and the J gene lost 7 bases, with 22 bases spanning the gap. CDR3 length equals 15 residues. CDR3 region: CASTNSLGGANEQFF. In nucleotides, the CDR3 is TGCGCCAGTACAAACTCCTTGGGGGGGGCAAATGAGCAGTTCTTC.

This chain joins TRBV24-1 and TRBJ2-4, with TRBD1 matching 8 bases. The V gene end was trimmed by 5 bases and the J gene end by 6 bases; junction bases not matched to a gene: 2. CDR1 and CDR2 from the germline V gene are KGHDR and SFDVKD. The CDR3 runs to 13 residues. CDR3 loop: CATSGQGANIQYF. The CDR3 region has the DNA TGTGCCACCAGTGGGCAGGGGGCAAACATTCAGTACTTC.

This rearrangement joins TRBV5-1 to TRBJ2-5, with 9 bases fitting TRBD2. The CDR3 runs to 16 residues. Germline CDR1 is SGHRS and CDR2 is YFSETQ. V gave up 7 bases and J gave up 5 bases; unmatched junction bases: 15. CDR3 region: CASSASVAGEAETQYF. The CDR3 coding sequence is TGCGCCAGCTCCGCGTCGGTAGCGGGAGAAGCGGAGACCCAGTACTTC.

The CDR3 loop is CSAMGSNQPQHF. CDR3 DNA: TGCAGTGCTATGGGGAGCAATCAGCCCCAGCATTTT. The chain carries TRBV20-1 and TRBJ1-5; D not resolved. The CDR3 runs to 12 residues. V was pared by 4 bases and J by 1 base, with 5 bases between. Germline assignment: CDR1 DFQATT and CDR2 SNEGSKA (reference sequence).

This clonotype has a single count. The CDR3 DNA is TGCGCCAGCATCGGGGGGTACATTCAGTACTTC. It codes for CASIGGYIQYF. The genes are TRBV5-1 and TRBJ2-4; 7 bases are a match to TRBD2. V gave up 6 bases and J gave up 8 bases; unmatched junction bases: 2. Germline V lookup: CDR1 SGHRS, CDR2 YFSETQ. CDR3 length equals 11 residues.

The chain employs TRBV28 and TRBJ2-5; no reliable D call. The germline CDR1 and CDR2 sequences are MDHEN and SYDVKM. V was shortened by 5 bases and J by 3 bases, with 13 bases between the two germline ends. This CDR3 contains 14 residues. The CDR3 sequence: CASSPRKVEETQYF. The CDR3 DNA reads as TGTGCCAGCAGTCCCAGGAAGGTGGAAGAGACCCAGTACTTC. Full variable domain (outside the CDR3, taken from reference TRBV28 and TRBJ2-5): DVKVTQSSRYLVKRTGEKVFLECVQDMDHENMFWYRQDPGLGLRLIYFSYDVKMKEKGDIPEGYSVSREKKERFSLILESASTNQTSMYLCASSPRKVEETQYFGPGTRLLVL.

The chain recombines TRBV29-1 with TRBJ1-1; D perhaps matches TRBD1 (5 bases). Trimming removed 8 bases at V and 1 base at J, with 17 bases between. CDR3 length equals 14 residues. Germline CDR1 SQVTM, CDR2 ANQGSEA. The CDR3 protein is CSYDSVTKNTEAFF. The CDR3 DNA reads TGCAGCTACGACAGTGTCACAAAGAACACTGAAGCTTTCTTT.

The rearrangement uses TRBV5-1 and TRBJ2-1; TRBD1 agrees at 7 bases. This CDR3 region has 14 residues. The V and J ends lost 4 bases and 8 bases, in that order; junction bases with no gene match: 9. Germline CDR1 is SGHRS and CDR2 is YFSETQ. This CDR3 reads CASSPGQAPDEQFF. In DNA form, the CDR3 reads TGCGCCAGCAGCCCAGGACAGGCGCCGGATGAGCAGTTCTTC.

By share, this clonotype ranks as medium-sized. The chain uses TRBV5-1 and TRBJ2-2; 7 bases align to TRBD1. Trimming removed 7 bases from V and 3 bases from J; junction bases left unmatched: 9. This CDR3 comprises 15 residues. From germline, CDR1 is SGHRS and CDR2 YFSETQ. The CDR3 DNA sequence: TGCGCCAGCCGACCGCCTGACAGGGACACCGGGGAGCTGTTTTTT. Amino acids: CASRPPDRDTGELFF.

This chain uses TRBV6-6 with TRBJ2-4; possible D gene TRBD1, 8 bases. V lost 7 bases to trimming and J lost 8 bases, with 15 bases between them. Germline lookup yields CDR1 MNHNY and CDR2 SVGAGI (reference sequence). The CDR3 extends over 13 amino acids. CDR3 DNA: TGTGCCAGCATTCCACAGGGGGGGTACATTCAGTACTTC. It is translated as CASIPQGGYIQYF.

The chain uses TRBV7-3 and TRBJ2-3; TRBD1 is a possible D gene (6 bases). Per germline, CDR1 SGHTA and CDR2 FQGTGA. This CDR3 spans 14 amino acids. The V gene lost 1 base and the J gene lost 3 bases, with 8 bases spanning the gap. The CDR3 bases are TGTGCCAGCAGCTTAATTGGACAGACAGATACGCAGTATTTT. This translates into CASSLIGQTDTQYF. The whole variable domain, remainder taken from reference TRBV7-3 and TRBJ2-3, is GAGVSQTPSNKVTEKGKYVELRCDPISGHTALYWYRQSLGQGPEFLIYFQGTGAADDSGLPNDRFFAVRPEGSVSTLKIQRTERGDSAVYLCASSLIGQTDTQYFGPGTRLTVL.

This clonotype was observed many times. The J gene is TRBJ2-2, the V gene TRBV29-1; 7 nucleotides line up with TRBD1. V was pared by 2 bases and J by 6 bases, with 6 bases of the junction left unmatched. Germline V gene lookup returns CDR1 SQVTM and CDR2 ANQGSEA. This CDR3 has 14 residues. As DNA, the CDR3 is TGCAGCGTTGAACGACAGGGAAGGGCCGGGGAGCTGTTTTTT. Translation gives CSVERQGRAGELFF.

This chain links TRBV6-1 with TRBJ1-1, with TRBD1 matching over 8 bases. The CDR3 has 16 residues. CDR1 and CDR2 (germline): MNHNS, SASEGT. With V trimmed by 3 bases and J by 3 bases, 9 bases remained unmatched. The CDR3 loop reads CASSELLRDRYTEAFF. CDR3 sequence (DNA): TGTGCCAGCAGTGAGCTCCTCCGGGACAGGTACACTGAAGCTTTCTTT.

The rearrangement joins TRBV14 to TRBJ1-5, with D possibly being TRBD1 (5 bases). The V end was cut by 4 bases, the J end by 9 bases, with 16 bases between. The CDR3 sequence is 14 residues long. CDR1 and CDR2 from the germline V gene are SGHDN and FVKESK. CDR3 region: CASSPGTPGWPQHF. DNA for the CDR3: TGTGCCAGCAGCCCCGGGACTCCCGGATGGCCCCAGCATTTT.

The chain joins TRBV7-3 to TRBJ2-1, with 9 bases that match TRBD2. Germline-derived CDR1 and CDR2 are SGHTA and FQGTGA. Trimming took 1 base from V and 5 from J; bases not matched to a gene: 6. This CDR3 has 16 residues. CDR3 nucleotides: TGTGCCAGCAGCTTAATGGCTAGCGGGATAGACAATGAGCAGTTCTTC. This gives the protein CASSLMASGIDNEQFF.

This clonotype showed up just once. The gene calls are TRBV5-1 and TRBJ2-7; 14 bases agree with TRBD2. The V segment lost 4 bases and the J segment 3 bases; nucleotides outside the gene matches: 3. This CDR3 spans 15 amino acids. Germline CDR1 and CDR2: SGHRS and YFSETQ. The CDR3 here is CASSGTSGRGYEQYF. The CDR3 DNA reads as TGCGCCAGCAGCGGGACTAGCGGGAGAGGCTACGAGCAGTACTTC. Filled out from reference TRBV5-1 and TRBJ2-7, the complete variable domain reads KAGVTQTPRYLIKTRGQQVTLSCSPISGHRSVSWYQQTPGQGLQFLFEYFSETQRNKGNFPGRFSGRQFSNSRSEMNVSTLELGDSALYLCASSGTSGRGYEQYFGPGTRLTVT.

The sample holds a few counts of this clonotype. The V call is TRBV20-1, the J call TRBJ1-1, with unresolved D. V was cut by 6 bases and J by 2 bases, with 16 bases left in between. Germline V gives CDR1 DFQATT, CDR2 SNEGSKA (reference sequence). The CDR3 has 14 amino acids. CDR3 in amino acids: CSAPMARRNTEAFF. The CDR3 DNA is TGCAGTGCCCCGATGGCTAGAAGAAACACTGAAGCTTTCTTT.

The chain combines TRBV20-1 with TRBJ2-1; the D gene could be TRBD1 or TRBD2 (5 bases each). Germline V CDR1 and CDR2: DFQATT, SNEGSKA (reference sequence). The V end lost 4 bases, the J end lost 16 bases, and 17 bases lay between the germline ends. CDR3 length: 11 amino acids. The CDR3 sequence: CSAKRTGGGFF. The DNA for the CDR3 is TGCAGTGCTAAAAGGACTGGGGGTGGTTTCTTC.

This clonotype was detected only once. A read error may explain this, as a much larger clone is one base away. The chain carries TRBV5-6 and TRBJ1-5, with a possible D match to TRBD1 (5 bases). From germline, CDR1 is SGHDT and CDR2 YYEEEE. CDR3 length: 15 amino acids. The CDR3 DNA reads TGTGCCTGCAGCCTAGGGTGGGACAGCAATCAGCCCCAGCATTTT. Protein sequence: CACSLGWDSNQPQHF.

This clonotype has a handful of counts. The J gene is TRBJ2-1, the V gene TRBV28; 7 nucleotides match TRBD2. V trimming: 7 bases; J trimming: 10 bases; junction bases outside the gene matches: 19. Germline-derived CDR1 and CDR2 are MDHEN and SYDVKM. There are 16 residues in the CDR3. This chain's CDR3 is CASIASGLPSWGEQFF. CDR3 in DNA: TGTGCCAGCATCGCTAGCGGCCTCCCCTCCTGGGGGGAGCAGTTCTTC.

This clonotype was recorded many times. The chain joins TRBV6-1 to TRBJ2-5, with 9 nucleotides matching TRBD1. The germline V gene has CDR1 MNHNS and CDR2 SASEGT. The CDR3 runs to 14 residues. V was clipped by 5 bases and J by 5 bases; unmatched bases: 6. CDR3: CASSQGQGWETQYF. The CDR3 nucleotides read TGTGCCAGCAGTCAAGGACAGGGGTGGGAGACCCAGTACTTC.